This TCR beta chain was identified during a study of blood T cell repertoires in COVID-19. The CDR3 is made up of 14 amino acids. The V end was cut by 5 bases, the J end by 6 bases, with 14 bases between. Per germline, CDR1 LNHDA and CDR2 SQIVND (reference sequence). Produced via immunoSEQ multiplex PCR; TCRdb's table is partial and in-frame only. The sample has roughly 130,000 clones, over 85% seen once; the top ten hold around 4.6%. This clone was seen only a few times. The V and J genes are TRBV19 and TRBJ2-1, with D maybe TRBD2 (8 bases). Source material: peripheral blood. This TCR was recovered from a man in his sixties with COVID-19, enrolled during active disease. The CDR3 reads CASSLGGDSNEQFF. CDR3 bases: TGTGCCAGTAGTCTCGGGGGGGACAGCAATGAGCAGTTCTTC.